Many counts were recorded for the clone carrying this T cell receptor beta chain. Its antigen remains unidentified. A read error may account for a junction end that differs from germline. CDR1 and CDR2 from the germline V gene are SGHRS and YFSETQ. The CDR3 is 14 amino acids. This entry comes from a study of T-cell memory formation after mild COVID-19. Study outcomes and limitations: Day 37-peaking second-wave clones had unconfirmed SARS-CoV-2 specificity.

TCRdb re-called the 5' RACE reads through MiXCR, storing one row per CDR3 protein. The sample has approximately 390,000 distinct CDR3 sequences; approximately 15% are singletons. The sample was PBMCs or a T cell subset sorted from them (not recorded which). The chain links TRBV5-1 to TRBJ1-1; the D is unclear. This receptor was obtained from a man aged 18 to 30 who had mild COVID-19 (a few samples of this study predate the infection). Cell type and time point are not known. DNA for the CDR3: TGTGCCAGCAGTTTAGCTCCGGGAGGGACTGAAGCTTTCTTT. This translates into CASSLAPGGTEAFF. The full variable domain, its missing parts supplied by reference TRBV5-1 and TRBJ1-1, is KAGVTQTPRYLIKTRGQQVTLSCSPISGHRSVSWYQQTPGQGLQFLFEYFSETQRNKGNFPGRFSGRQFSNSRSEMNVSTLELGDSALYLCASSLAPGGTEAFFGQGTRLTVV.